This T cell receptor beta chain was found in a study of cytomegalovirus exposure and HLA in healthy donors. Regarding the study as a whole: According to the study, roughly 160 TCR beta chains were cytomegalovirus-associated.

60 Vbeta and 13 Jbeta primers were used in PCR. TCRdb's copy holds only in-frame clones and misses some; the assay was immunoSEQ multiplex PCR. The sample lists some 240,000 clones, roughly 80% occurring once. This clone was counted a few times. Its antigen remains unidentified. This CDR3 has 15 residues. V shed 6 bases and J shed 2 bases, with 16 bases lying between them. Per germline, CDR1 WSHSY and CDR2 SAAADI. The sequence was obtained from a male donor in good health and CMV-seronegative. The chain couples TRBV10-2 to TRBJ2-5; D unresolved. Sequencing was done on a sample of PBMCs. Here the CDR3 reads CASSHLRVGQETQYF. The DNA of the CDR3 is TGCGCCAGCAGCCACCTCCGGGTCGGACAAGAGACCCAGTACTTC.